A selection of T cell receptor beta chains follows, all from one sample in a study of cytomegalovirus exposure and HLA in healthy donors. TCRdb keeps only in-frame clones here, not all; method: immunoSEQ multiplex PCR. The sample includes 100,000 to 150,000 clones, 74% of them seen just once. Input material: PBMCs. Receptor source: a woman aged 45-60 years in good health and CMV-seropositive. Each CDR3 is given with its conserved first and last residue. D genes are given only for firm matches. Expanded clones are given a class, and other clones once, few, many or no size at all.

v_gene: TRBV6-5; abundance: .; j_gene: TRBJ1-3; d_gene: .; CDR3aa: CASSSGQTSGNTIYF; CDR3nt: TGTGCCAGCAGTTCGGGACAAACCTCTGGAAACACCATATATTTT
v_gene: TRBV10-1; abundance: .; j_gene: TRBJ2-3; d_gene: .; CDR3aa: CASSVGGAADTQYF; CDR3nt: TGCGCCAGCAGTGTGGGCGGAGCGGCAGATACGCAGTATTTT
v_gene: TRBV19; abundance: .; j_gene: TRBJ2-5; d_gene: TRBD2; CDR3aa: CASSPTSALGETQYF; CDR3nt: TGTGCCAGTAGCCCGACTAGCGCGCTAGGCGAGACCCAGTACTTC
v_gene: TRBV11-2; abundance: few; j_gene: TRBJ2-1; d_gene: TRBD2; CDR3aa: CASSLGGGLYNEQFF; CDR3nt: TGTGCCAGCAGCTTAGGCGGGGGACTCTACAATGAGCAGTTCTTC
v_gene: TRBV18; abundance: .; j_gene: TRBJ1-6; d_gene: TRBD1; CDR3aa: CASSPGQGDSPLHF; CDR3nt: TGTGCCAGCTCACCGGGACAGGGCGATTCACCCCTCCACTTT
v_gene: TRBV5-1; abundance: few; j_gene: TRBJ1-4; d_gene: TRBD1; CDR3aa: CASQTGTENEKLFF; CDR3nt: TGCGCCAGTCAGACCGGGACAGAAAATGAAAAACTGTTTTTT
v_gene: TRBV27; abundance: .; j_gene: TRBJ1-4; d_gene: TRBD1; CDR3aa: CASSRDRNNEKLFF; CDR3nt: TGTGCCAGCAGTCGGGACAGGAATAATGAAAAACTGTTTTTT
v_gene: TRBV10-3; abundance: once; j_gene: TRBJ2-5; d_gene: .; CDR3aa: CAISEDGGRETQYF; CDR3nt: TGTGCCATCAGTGAGGACGGGGGACGGGAGACCCAGTACTTC
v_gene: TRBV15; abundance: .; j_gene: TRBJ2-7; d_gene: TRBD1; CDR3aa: CATSRDVGTAYEQYF; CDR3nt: TGTGCCACCAGCAGAGATGTGGGGACAGCCTACGAGCAGTACTTC
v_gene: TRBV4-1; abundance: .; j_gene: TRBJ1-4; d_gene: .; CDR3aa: CASSQVAWEKLFF; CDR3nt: TGCGCCAGCAGCCAAGTCGCGTGGGAAAAACTGTTTTTT
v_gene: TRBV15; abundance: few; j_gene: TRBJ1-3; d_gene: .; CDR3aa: CATSRDRGEGTIYF; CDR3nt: TGTGCCACCAGCAGAGATCGGGGAGAAGGCACCATATATTTT
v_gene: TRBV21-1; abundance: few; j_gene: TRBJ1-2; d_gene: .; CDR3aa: CASSKGGGDRYGYTF; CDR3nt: TGTGCCAGCAGCAAAGGAGGGGGAGATCGGTATGGCTACACCTTC
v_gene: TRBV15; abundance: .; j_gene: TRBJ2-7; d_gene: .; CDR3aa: CATSRTLAEQYF; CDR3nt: TGTGCCACCAGCAGGACCTTAGCCGAGCAGTACTTC
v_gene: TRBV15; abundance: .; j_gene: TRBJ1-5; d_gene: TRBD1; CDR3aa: CATSLGQGARYQPQHF; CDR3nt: TGTGCCACCAGCTTGGGACAGGGCGCTCGGTATCAGCCCCAGCATTTT
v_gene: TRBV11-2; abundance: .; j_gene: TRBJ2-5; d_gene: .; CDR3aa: CASSIGQTQETQYF; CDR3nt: TGTGCCAGCAGCATCGGACAGACCCAAGAGACCCAGTACTTC
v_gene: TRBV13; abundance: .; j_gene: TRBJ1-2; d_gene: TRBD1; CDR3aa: CASRWTGTDGYTF; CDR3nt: TGTGCCAGCAGATGGACAGGGACGGATGGCTACACCTTC
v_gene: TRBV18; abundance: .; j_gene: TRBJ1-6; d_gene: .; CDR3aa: CASSPTAANSPLHF; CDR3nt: TGTGCCAGCTCACCCACTGCCGCTAATTCACCCCTCCACTTT
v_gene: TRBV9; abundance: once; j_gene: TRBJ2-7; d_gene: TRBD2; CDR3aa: CASSPWTSRLPEQYF; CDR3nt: TGTGCCAGCAGCCCTTGGACTAGCAGGCTCCCCGAGCAGTACTTC
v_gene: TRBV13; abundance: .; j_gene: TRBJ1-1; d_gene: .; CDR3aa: CASSFQGFTEAFF; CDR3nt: TGTGCCAGCAGCTTCCAGGGTTTCACTGAAGCTTTCTTT
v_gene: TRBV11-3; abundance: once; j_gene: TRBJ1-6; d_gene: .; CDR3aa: CASSRGGRNSPLHF; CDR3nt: TGTGCCAGCAGTCGCGGGGGGCGGAATTCACCCCTCCACTTT
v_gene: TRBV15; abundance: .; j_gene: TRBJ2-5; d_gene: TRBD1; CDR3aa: CATSRGTGGWVAQETQYF; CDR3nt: TGTGCCACCAGCAGAGGGACAGGGGGCTGGGTCGCCCAAGAGACCCAGTACTTC
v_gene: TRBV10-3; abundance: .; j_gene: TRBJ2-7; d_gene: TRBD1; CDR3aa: CASSETGAHEQYF; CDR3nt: TGTGCCAGCTCCGAGACAGGGGCCCACGAGCAGTACTTC
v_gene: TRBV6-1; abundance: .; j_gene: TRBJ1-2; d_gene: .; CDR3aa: CASRGLNGNGYTF; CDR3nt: TGTGCCAGTCGAGGACTCAACGGTAATGGCTACACCTTC
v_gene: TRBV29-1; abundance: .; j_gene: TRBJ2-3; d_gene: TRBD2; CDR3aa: CSVLREATDTQYF; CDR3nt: TGCAGCGTCCTCCGGGAGGCCACAGATACGCAGTATTTT
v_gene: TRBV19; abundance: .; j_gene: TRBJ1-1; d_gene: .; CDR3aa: CASSTDRRNTEAFF; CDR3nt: TGTGCCAGTAGTACCGACAGGAGGAACACTGAAGCTTTCTTT
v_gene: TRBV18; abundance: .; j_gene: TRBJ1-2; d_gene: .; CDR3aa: CASSTPPQNYGYTF; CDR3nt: TGTGCCAGCTCCACACCTCCGCAGAACTATGGCTACACCTTC
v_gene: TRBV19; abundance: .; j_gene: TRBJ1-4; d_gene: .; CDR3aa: CASSIAPQATNEKLFF; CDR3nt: TGTGCCAGTAGTATAGCCCCGCAGGCAACTAATGAAAAACTGTTTTTT
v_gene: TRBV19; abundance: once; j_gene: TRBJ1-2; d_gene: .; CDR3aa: CASSVVYGYTF; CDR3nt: TGTGCCAGTAGTGTCGTTTATGGCTACACCTTC